This T cell receptor beta chain was observed in a study of T cell repertoires in cytomegalovirus infection. Points from the study as a whole: Within the response measured ex vivo, HLA-C-restricted CMV-specific TCR beta clonotypes were dominant. Carriers of CMV plus the relevant HLA were identified by cumulative public TCR beta family frequency.

This clonotype was recorded a few times. What it binds is unknown. In TCRdb, the reads were re-called with MiXCR into one record per CDR3 protein. This repertoire shows around 300,000 distinct CDR3 sequences, about 25% found once; its top ten account for around 13%. Germline loops: CDR1 SQVTM, CDR2 ANQGSEA. This CDR3 is built from 13 residues. Trimming stripped 7 bases from V and 0 bases from J, with 10 bases between. Sequencing input: PBMCs. The chain carries TRBV29-1 and TRBJ1-5; D remains ambiguous. This TCR was recovered from a human donor in good health (CMV status not recorded). Some clones in this sample may be carry-over from other donors' samples. The CDR3 is CSAREGSNQPQHF. The CDR3 DNA reads TGCAGCGCCCGAGAGGGTAGCAATCAGCCCCAGCATTTT.